The table lists the clone carrying this T cell receptor beta chain with many counts. This CDR3 comprises 18 residues. V shed 5 bases and J shed 1 base, with 23 bases lying between them. Germline CDR1 and CDR2: SGHVS and FQNEAQ. Unique molecular identifiers were built into the TCRbeta library. MiXCR, run by TCRdb on the PCR reads, gives a single entry per CDR3 protein. Of about 110,000 distinct CDR3 sequences detected, 10% appear once; the ten largest clones hold less than 45%. This sample stems from a study of T-cell reconstitution after alpha-beta-depleted transplantation in children. V and J are TRBV7-8 and TRBJ1-1; possibly TRBD1 for D (5 bases). The material sequenced was PBMCs, taken before TCRalphabeta/CD19-depleted stem cell transplant. This receptor was obtained from a boy aged 2 to 10 with acute lymphoblastic leukemia, due to receive a stem cell transplant. The CDR3 bases are TGTGCCAGCAGCGGAGATGGACATTTTTCCGGGGCGAACACTGAAGCTTTCTTT. Its protein product is CASSGDGHFSGANTEAFF.